In this sample, the clone carrying this TCR beta chain turned up a few times. Method: immunoSEQ multiplex PCR; TCRdb's copy keeps in-frame clones and lacks some. The table shows roughly 8,300 clones, with roughly three quarters occurring only once. The data are from a study of PD-1 blockade in classical Hodgkin lymphoma. The CDR3 runs to 13 residues. Per the germline V gene, CDR1 is SGHRS and CDR2 is YFSETQ. The J segment lost 3 bases and the V segment lost 6 bases, leaving 1 base of the junction unmatched. Every patient experienced relapse after autologous stem cell transplantation, and brentuximab vedotin exposure varied. The study purified CD4+ T cells from thawed PBMCs using magnetic negative selection.

The receptor was derived from a human donor with classical Hodgkin lymphoma. Sequencing used CD4+ T cells from blood, obtained at baseline. The chain has TRBV5-1 and TRBJ2-5, with 11 bases matching TRBD2. CDR3 residues: CASKLAGEETQYF. CDR3 nucleotides: TGCGCCAGCAAACTAGCGGGGGAAGAGACCCAGTACTTC. The full variable domain, completed using reference TRBV5-1 and TRBJ2-5, is KAGVTQTPRYLIKTRGQQVTLSCSPISGHRSVSWYQQTPGQGLQFLFEYFSETQRNKGNFPGRFSGRQFSNSRSEMNVSTLELGDSALYLCASKLAGEETQYFGPGTRLLVL.